This TCR beta chain was observed in a study of blood T cell repertoires in COVID-19. The overall study: Some COVID-19 samples were acute and others convalescent; all came from the United States, Italy and Spain. In each case, the material was cDNA or gDNA derived from T cells, B-cell-depleted T cells, or PBMCs.

Germline V gene lookup returns CDR1 LGHDT and CDR2 YNNKEL (reference sequence). This CDR3 is 14 amino acids long. Trimming removed 1 base at V and 2 bases at J, with 7 bases between. Sequenced by immunoSEQ multiplex PCR; TCRdb stores in-frame clones only, minus some. The sample has 50,000 to 70,000 clones; approximately 70% are singletons. Across roughly 25 US areas, participants ranged in age from roughly 18 to 95 years. A COVID-19 case had been met by exposed participants during the 2 weeks before study entry. The sequence was obtained from a woman aged 55-70 years who had been exposed to COVID-19. The specimen sequenced was PBMCs or T cells enriched from blood (not recorded which). The chain is built from TRBV3-1 (or the pseudogene TRBV3-2) and TRBJ2-3; D unresolved. The CDR3 sequence: CASSQAPHTDTQYF. CDR3 DNA: TGTGCCAGCAGCCAAGCCCCCCACACAGATACGCAGTATTTT.